Shown below are 29 T cell receptor beta chains from a single sample sequenced in a study of CD8 T cells in Susac syndrome. Reverse transcription of about 0.5 to 1 ug RNA used random hexamers. One entry per CDR3 protein, called by TCRdb with MiXCR from the immunoSEQ multiplex PCR reads. Among under 550,000 distinct CDR3 sequences, about 85% were seen once, and the ten largest hold about 0.12%. Sequencing was carried out using CD8+ T cells from PBMCs. All receptors derive from a human donor with multiple sclerosis.

The J gene is TRBJ2-7, the V gene TRBV11-1, with a tentative D call TRBD1 (6 bases). V lost 5 bases, J lost 6 bases, and 17 bases lay in between. The CDR3 has 14 amino acids. The germline CDR1 and CDR2 sequences are SGHAT and FQDESV (reference sequence). CDR3 in DNA: TGTGCCAGCAGCCGAGCCGGGACATTTACCGAGCAGTACTTC. Its translation is CASSRAGTFTEQYF.

The genes are TRBV6-1 and TRBJ2-6; TRBD1 aligns across 7 bases. Germline values: CDR1 MNHNS, CDR2 SASEGT. Trimming at V came to 6 bases and at J to 0 bases, leaving 8 bases not matched to a gene. The CDR3 has 17 amino acids. DNA of the CDR3: TGTGCCAGCAGCACAGGGGTCGAAGGCTCTGGGGCCAACGTCCTGACTTTC. The encoded protein is CASSTGVEGSGANVLTF.

The genes are TRBV10-3 and TRBJ2-2, with 8 bases lining up with TRBD1. CDR1 ENHRY and CDR2 SYGVKD come from the germline V gene. V trimming: 9 bases; J trimming: 4 bases; junction bases outside the gene matches: 4. The CDR3 has 13 amino acids. The CDR3 loop reads CAIWTGTTGELFF. CDR3 bases: TGTGCCATATGGACAGGGACCACCGGGGAGCTGTTTTTT.

This clonotype was observed once. The chain has TRBV4-1 and TRBJ2-1; D unclear. Trimming pared 1 base from V and 8 bases from J, leaving 3 bases between. This CDR3 comprises 11 residues. Germline V CDR1 and CDR2: MGHRA, YSYEKL. This CDR3 reads CASSQVDEQFF. CDR3 DNA: TGCGCCAGCAGCCAAGTTGATGAGCAGTTCTTC.

This clonotype showed up just once. This sequence joins TRBV7-2 and TRBJ1-1, with TRBD1 matching 11 bases. The germline V gene has CDR1 SGHTA and CDR2 FQGNSA. The CDR3 length is 15 residues. V gave up 0 bases and J gave up 6 bases; unmatched junction bases: 3. The CDR3 region is CASSLAPGQGAEAFF. CDR3 nucleotide sequence: TGTGCCAGCAGCTTAGCGCCGGGACAGGGGGCTGAAGCTTTCTTT.

In its sample, this clonotype was seen once. The rearrangement joins TRBV15 to TRBJ1-1, with D unclear. Germline V CDR1 and CDR2: LNHNV, YYDKDF (reference sequence). The CDR3 sequence is 16 residues long. V lost 1 base and J 6 bases, leaving 18 bases between the germline ends. DNA of the CDR3: TGTGCCACCAGCAGAGGGTCGGGCCTCGGCTGGGCTGAAGCTTTCTTT. Translating it yields CATSRGSGLGWAEAFF.

The chain uses TRBV27 and TRBJ2-1; D may be TRBD1 (6 bases). The ends were cut back, 7 bases at V and 7 bases at J, with 23 bases in the middle. The V gene's germline CDR1 is MNHEY and CDR2 SMNVEV (reference sequence). CDR3 length: 16 residues. In DNA, the CDR3 is TGTGCCAGCACCTATTCCGGGACCCGTCAGGGGAATGAGCAGTTCTTC. Translating it yields CASTYSGTRQGNEQFF.

The genes are TRBV6-4 and TRBJ1-2; TRBD1 matches 9 bases. V dropped 6 bases and J dropped 6; count of bases not matched to a gene: 5. The CDR3 spans 13 residues. The germline CDR1 and CDR2 sequences are MRHNA and SNTAGT. The CDR3 spells CASSLTGGNGYTF. CDR3 coding DNA: TGTGCCAGCAGCCTAACAGGGGGCAATGGCTACACCTTC.

Only a few counts were recorded for this clonotype. V usage is TRBV25-1 and J usage is TRBJ1-2; D is possibly TRBD1 (6 bases). Trimming took 8 bases from V and 5 from J, leaving 15 bases between them. The CDR3 runs 13 residues. Germline lookup yields CDR1 MGHDK and CDR2 SYGVNS. The CDR3 loop reads CASGRGGPYGYTF. CDR3 nucleotide sequence: TGTGCCAGCGGTCGAGGGGGGCCTTATGGCTACACCTTC.

This clonotype was detected only once. The chain employs TRBV27 and TRBJ2-7; no reliable D call. V was cut by 2 bases and J by 0 bases, with 11 bases left in between. This CDR3 contains 15 residues. Per germline, CDR1 MNHEY and CDR2 SMNVEV (reference sequence). CDR3 nucleotide sequence: TGTGCCAGCAGTTTACGAGCGTTCAGCTCCTACGAGCAGTACTTC. Translated: CASSLRAFSSYEQYF.

The chain links TRBV7-6 to TRBJ1-3; D not resolved. The germline CDR1 and CDR2 sequences are SGHVS and FNYEAQ. Trimming pared 5 bases from V and 11 bases from J, leaving 16 bases between. CDR3 length: 13 residues. The CDR3 region is CASSPSPGKPIYF. DNA of the CDR3: TGTGCCAGCAGCCCAAGCCCCGGGAAGCCCATATATTTT.

The rearrangement joins TRBV27 to TRBJ2-7; D not certain. CDR3 length: 15 residues. V was pared by 2 bases and J by 3 bases, with 14 bases between. CDR1 is MNHEY, CDR2 SMNVEV, per germline (reference sequence). In DNA form, the CDR3 reads TGTGCCAGCAGTTTACTCGGGTTTCGGTTCTACGAGCAGTACTTC. Translated: CASSLLGFRFYEQYF.

This clonotype was seen a few times. The gene calls are TRBV12-3 or TRBV12-4 and TRBJ2-1; 11 positions match TRBD2. The length of the CDR3 is 15 residues. The V and J ends lost 5 bases and 0 bases, in that order; junction bases with no gene match: 0. In DNA, the CDR3 is TGTGCCAGCAGTACTAGCGGGAGCTCCTACAATGAGCAGTTCTTC. Amino acid sequence: CASSTSGSSYNEQFF.

This chain uses TRBV11-2 with TRBJ2-1; unclear D gene. The germline V and J ends were trimmed by 0 bases and 10 bases, with 4 bases remaining between them. Germline V CDR1 and CDR2: SGHAT, FQNNGV. The CDR3 is 11 residues long. The chain's CDR3 is CASSLEREQFF. The CDR3 DNA sequence: TGTGCCAGCAGCTTAGAAAGGGAGCAGTTCTTC.

This clonotype was counted only a few times. The chain joins TRBV19 to TRBJ1-2; a weak D match, TRBD1 (6 bases). Looked up from germline, CDR1 is LNHDA and CDR2 is SQIVND (reference sequence). V shed 6 bases and J shed 8 bases, with 22 bases lying between them. This CDR3 is 15 amino acids long. The CDR3 here is CASRDPLDSREGYTF. The CDR3 region has the DNA TGTGCCAGTAGAGATCCACTGGACAGTCGCGAGGGCTACACCTTC.

The chain joins TRBV27 to TRBJ2-5; 10 bases line up with TRBD1. CDR1 is MNHEY and CDR2 is SMNVEV in the germline V gene (reference sequence). Germline trimming cut 3 bases from V and 0 bases from J; bases unmatched to any gene: 1. This CDR3 is 15 amino acids long. The CDR3 DNA reads TGTGCCAGCAGTTTTGGACAGGGGGACCAAGAGACCCAGTACTTC. Protein product: CASSFGQGDQETQYF.

The chain combines TRBV6-1 with TRBJ2-3; the match to TRBD2 covers 9 bases. The trim removed 6 bases at V and 3 bases at J, leaving 10 bases unmatched. CDR3 length: 16 residues. Germline V gene sequence: CDR1 MNHNS, CDR2 SASEGT. The chain's CDR3 is CASSGREGRRTDTQYF. The CDR3, as DNA: TGTGCCAGCAGCGGGCGGGAGGGCCGTCGTACAGATACGCAGTATTTT.

The chain combines TRBV27 with TRBJ1-2; 8 bases fit TRBD1. The CDR3 spans 14 residues. V lost 5 bases and J lost 4; bases outside the gene matches: 6. CDR1 MNHEY and CDR2 SMNVEV come from the germline V gene (reference sequence). CDR3 loop: CASSQGQGFYGYTF. The CDR3 DNA reads as TGTGCCAGCAGTCAAGGACAGGGCTTCTATGGCTACACCTTC.

The chain recombines TRBV12-5 with TRBJ1-1, with D uncertain. The germline V and J ends were trimmed by 0 bases and 4 bases, with 9 bases remaining between them. This CDR3 region has 14 residues. The germline V gene has CDR1 LGHNT and CDR2 FRNRAP. The CDR3, as DNA: TGTGCTAGTGGTTTGGTGCACCGGCCCACTGAAGCTTTCTTT. As protein: CASGLVHRPTEAFF. Combining the CDR3 with reference TRBV12-5 and TRBJ1-1 gives the whole variable domain DARVTQTPRHKVTEMGQEVTMRCQPILGHNTVFWYRQTMMQGLELLAYFRNRAPLDDSGMPKDRFSAEMPDATLATLKIQPSEPRDSAVYFCASGLVHRPTEAFFGQGTRLTVV.

The V gene is TRBV15, the J gene TRBJ2-7, with TRBD2 matching over 10 bases. Germline V CDR1 and CDR2: LNHNV, YYDKDF (reference sequence). The CDR3 extends over 15 amino acids. Trimming took 8 bases from V and 0 from J; bases not matched to a gene: 7. CDR3: CATQIAGGPSYEQYF. CDR3 in DNA: TGTGCCACCCAGATAGCGGGGGGACCCTCCTACGAGCAGTACTTC.

This chain links TRBV7-9 with TRBJ2-7; tentatively, D is TRBD1 (5 bases). The CDR3 has 13 amino acids. The ends were cut back, 1 base at V and 4 bases at J, with 8 bases in the middle. Germline lookup yields CDR1 SEHNR and CDR2 FQNEAQ (reference sequence). DNA of the CDR3: TGTGCCAGCAGCTTAGGGACAATGTACGAGCAGTACTTC. Its protein is CASSLGTMYEQYF.

In this sample, this clonotype turned up once. CDR3 DNA: TGCAGCGTTGAAGATGGGTCAGGGGGCCCTTATGAGCAGTTCTTC. It codes for CSVEDGSGGPYEQFF. The rearrangement joins TRBV29-1 to TRBJ2-1; 8 positions agree with TRBD1. The J segment lost 8 bases and the V segment lost 0 bases, leaving 9 bases of the junction unmatched. Germline loops: CDR1 SQVTM, CDR2 ANQGSEA. CDR3 length equals 15 residues.

The chain is built from TRBV6-1 and TRBJ1-5; D gene unclear. The CDR3 runs to 15 residues. From germline, CDR1 is MNHNS and CDR2 SASEGT. V shed 7 bases and J shed 0 bases, with 13 bases lying between them. CDR3 sequence reads: CASKIGRYSNQPQHF. Written as DNA, the CDR3 is TGTGCCAGCAAAATAGGGCGATATAGCAATCAGCCCCAGCATTTT.

This clonotype was recorded once. The V gene is TRBV27, the J gene TRBJ2-6; 7 nucleotides line up with TRBD1. V trimming: 2 bases; J trimming: 4 bases; junction bases outside the gene matches: 11. CDR1 is MNHEY, CDR2 SMNVEV, per germline (reference sequence). The CDR3 consists of 18 residues. The CDR3 spells CASSLETGSPSGANVLTF. Here the CDR3 DNA reads TGTGCCAGCAGTTTAGAGACAGGGTCCCCCTCCGGGGCCAACGTCCTGACTTTC.

The chain carries TRBV27 and TRBJ1-2; D is possibly TRBD1 (5 bases). V gave up 0 bases and J gave up 2 bases, with 10 bases separating them. CDR1 is MNHEY and CDR2 is SMNVEV in the germline V gene (reference sequence). CDR3 length: 15 residues. CDR3 sequence: CASSLSSAGNYGYTF. The CDR3 DNA is TGTGCCAGCAGTTTATCTTCAGCAGGGAACTATGGCTACACCTTC.

The chain uses TRBV15 and TRBJ2-1, with D possibly matching TRBD1 (6 bases). This CDR3 is built from 15 residues. The V end was cut by 6 bases, the J end by 0 bases, with 12 bases between. Germline V lookup: CDR1 LNHNV, CDR2 YYDKDF (reference sequence). The CDR3 DNA reads TGTGCCACCAGACACCGGGACAACTCCTACAATGAGCAGTTCTTC. This codes for CATRHRDNSYNEQFF.

V is TRBV6-5 and J is TRBJ2-7; weak D call: TRBD1 (6 bases). The CDR3 loop spans 12 amino acids. Trimming pared 10 bases from V and 7 bases from J, leaving 17 bases between. Germline CDR1 is MNHEY and CDR2 is SVGAGI. CDR3 in DNA: TGTGCCACCAGCACAGGGATGGGGGAGCAGTACTTC. This codes for CATSTGMGEQYF.

The V and J genes are TRBV7-9 and TRBJ1-1, with TRBD1 matching over 7 bases. From germline, CDR1 is SEHNR and CDR2 FQNEAQ (reference sequence). This CDR3 has 15 residues. V dropped 7 bases and J dropped 3; count of bases not matched to a gene: 11. CDR3 residues: CASTTGQDWDTEAFF. For the CDR3, the DNA is TGTGCCAGCACTACCGGACAGGACTGGGACACTGAAGCTTTCTTT. Complete variable domain (other parts from reference TRBV7-9 and TRBJ1-1): DTGVSQNPRHKITKRGQNVTFRCDPISEHNRLYWYRQTLGQGPEFLTYFQNEAQLEKSRLLSDRFSAERPKGSFSTLEIQRTEQGDSAMYLCASTTGQDWDTEAFFGQGTRLTVV.

The chain links TRBV12-5 to TRBJ2-1, with D maybe TRBD2 (6 bases). V lost 3 bases, J lost 10 bases, and 13 bases lay in between. Germline V gives CDR1 LGHNT, CDR2 FRNRAP. CDR3 length: 13 residues. The CDR3 loop reads CASGLGTGSEQFF. In nucleotides, the CDR3 is TGTGCTAGTGGTTTAGGGACTGGGTCGGAGCAGTTCTTC.